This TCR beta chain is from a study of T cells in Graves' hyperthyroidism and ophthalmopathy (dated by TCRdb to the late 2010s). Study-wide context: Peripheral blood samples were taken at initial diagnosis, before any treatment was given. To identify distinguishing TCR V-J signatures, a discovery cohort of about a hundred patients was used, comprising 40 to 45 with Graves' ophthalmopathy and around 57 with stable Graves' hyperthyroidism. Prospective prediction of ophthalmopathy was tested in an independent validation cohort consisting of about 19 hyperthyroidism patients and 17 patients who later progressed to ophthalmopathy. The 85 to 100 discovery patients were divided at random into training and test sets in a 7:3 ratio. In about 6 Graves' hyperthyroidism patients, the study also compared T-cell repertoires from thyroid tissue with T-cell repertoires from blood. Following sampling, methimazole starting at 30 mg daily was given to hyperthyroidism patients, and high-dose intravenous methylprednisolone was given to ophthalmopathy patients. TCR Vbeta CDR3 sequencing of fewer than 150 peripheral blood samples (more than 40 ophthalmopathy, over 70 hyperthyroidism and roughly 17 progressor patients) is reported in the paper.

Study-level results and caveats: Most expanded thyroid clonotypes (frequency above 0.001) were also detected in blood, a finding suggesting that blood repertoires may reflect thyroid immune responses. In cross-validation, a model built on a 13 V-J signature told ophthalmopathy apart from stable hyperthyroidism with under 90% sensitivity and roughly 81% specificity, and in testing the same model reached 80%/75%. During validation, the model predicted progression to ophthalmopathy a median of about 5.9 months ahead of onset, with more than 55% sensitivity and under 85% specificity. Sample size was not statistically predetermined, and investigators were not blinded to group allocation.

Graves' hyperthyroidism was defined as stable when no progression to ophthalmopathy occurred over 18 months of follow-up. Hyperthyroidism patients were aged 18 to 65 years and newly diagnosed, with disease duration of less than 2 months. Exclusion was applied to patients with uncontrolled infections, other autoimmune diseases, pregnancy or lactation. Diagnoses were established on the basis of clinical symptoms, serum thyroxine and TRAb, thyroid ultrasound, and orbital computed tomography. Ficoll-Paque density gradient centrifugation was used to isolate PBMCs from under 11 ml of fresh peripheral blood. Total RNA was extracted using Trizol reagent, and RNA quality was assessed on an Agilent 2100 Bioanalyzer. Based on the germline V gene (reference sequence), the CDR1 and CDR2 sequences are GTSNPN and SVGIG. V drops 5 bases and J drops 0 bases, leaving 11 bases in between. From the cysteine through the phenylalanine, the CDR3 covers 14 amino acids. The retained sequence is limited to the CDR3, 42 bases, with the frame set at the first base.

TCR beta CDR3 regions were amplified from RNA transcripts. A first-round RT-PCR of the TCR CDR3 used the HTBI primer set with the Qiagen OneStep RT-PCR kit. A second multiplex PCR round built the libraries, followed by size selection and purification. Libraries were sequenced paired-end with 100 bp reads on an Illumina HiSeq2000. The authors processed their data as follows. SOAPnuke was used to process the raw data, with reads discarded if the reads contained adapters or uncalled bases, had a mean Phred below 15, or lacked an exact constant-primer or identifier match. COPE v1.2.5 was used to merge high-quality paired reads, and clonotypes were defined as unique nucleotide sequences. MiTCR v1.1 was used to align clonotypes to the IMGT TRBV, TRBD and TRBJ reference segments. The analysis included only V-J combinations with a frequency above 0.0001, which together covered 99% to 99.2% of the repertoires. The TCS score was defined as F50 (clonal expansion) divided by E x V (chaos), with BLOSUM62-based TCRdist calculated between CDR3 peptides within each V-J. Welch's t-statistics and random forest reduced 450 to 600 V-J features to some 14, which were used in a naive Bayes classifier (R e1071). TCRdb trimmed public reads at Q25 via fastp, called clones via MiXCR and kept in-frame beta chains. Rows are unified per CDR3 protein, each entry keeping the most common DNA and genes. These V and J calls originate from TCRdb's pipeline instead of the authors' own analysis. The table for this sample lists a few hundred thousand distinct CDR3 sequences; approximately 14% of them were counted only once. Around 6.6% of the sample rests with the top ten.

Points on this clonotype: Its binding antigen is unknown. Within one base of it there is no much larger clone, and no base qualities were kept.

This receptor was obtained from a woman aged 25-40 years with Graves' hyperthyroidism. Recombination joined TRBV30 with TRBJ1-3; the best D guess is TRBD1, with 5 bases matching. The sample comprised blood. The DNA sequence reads TGTGCCTGGGGGACTGGGATCTCTGGAAACACCATATATTTT. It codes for CAWGTGISGNTIYF.